These T cell receptor beta chains were read from a single sample in a study of T cell responses to AZD1222 COVID-19 vaccine. The assay was immunoSEQ multiplex PCR, and TCRdb's table has in-frame clones only and misses some. The data hold roughly 150,000 clones, with approximately 91% observed a single time. Sequences were derived from peripheral blood, sampled on day 0 of AZD1222 vaccination. The receptors shown here come from an adult in good health. Each CDR3 is given with its conserved first and last residue. The D gene is left open where the match is weak. Some rows have no size entry. The others give once, few or many, or a class for an expanded clone.

size: once; V: TRBV6-2/TRBV6-3; J: TRBJ2-7; D: NA; CDR3: CASSSPGRPKEQYF
size: NA; V: TRBV7-9; J: TRBJ1-3; D: TRBD1; CDR3: CASPRGTGGASGNTIYF
size: NA; V: TRBV15; J: TRBJ2-3; D: NA; CDR3: CAASNVIDTQYF
size: NA; V: TRBV6-6; J: TRBJ1-1; D: TRBD1; CDR3: CASSPLIGTGNPEAFF
size: NA; V: TRBV5-4; J: TRBJ2-5; D: TRBD1; CDR3: CASSLDRDRAGETQYF
size: NA; V: TRBV30; J: TRBJ2-3; D: TRBD1; CDR3: CAWRNRDRGSDTQYF
size: NA; V: TRBV7-2; J: TRBJ1-5; D: NA; CDR3: CASSSMGGLQPQHF
size: NA; V: TRBV9; J: TRBJ1-2; D: NA; CDR3: CASSVGGGAGYTF
size: NA; V: TRBV4-3; J: TRBJ1-4; D: TRBD1; CDR3: CASSLDRGSGEKLFF
size: NA; V: TRBV7-6; J: TRBJ1-5; D: NA; CDR3: CASSLDSARLGNQPQHF
size: few; V: TRBV10-3; J: TRBJ1-4; D: NA; CDR3: CAIKSATNEKLFF
size: NA; V: TRBV10-3; J: TRBJ1-4; D: NA; CDR3: CAIGRATNEKLFF
size: NA; V: TRBV7-2; J: TRBJ2-4; D: NA; CDR3: CASSQQGSLAKNIQYF
size: NA; V: TRBV7-2; J: TRBJ1-5; D: NA; CDR3: CASSFGSNQPQHF
size: NA; V: TRBV27; J: TRBJ2-2; D: NA; CDR3: CASRNRVATGELFF
size: once; V: TRBV25-1; J: TRBJ1-3; D: NA; CDR3: CASSDQGWSGNTIYF
size: once; V: TRBV5-1; J: TRBJ2-7; D: NA; CDR3: CASRDSSYEQYF
size: NA; V: TRBV27; J: TRBJ1-6; D: NA; CDR3: CASSLQGSYNSPLHF
size: NA; V: TRBV19; J: TRBJ1-1; D: TRBD1; CDR3: CAIRTGEGNTEAFF
size: NA; V: TRBV19; J: TRBJ1-2; D: TRBD1; CDR3: CASSPGQGDGYTF
size: once; V: TRBV9; J: TRBJ1-4; D: TRBD1; CDR3: CASSGGQAVNEKLFF
size: NA; V: TRBV7-2; J: TRBJ1-5; D: TRBD1; CDR3: CASSALTGGKQPQHF
size: NA; V: TRBV25-1; J: TRBJ1-5; D: NA; CDR3: CASSEYGDSNQPQHF
size: NA; V: TRBV11-2; J: TRBJ2-1; D: NA; CDR3: CASSLAGASYNEQFF
size: NA; V: TRBV30; J: TRBJ1-1; D: NA; CDR3: CAWSGRMNTEAFF
size: NA; V: TRBV19; J: TRBJ1-1; D: NA; CDR3: CASTGWTDGVTEAFF
size: NA; V: TRBV29-1; J: TRBJ2-2; D: NA; CDR3: CSVLGGGELFF
size: once; V: TRBV2; J: TRBJ2-2; D: TRBD1; CDR3: CASTGTASGELFF
size: few; V: TRBV5-1; J: TRBJ1-3; D: TRBD1; CDR3: CASSSLPATGTGNTIYF
size: NA; V: TRBV28; J: TRBJ2-5; D: NA; CDR3: CASSLPESVGETQYF
size: NA; V: TRBV30; J: TRBJ1-2; D: NA; CDR3: CAWSGSNYGYTF
size: NA; V: TRBV14; J: TRBJ1-2; D: NA; CDR3: CASSQGNGYGYTF
size: NA; V: TRBV18; J: TRBJ2-7; D: TRBD2; CDR3: CASSPTSGSSYEQYF
size: NA; V: TRBV30; J: TRBJ2-3; D: NA; CDR3: CAWSVPYDRSLTDTQYF
size: NA; V: TRBV24-1; J: TRBJ2-1; D: NA; CDR3: CATSEPGLSSYNEQFF
size: NA; V: TRBV5-4; J: TRBJ2-3; D: NA; CDR3: CATRLADRLDTQYF
size: NA; V: TRBV6-5; J: TRBJ1-3; D: NA; CDR3: CASSYAGTGNTIYF
size: NA; V: TRBV19; J: TRBJ1-2; D: NA; CDR3: CASNRANYGYTF
size: few; V: TRBV19; J: TRBJ1-2; D: NA; CDR3: CASSLRGLYGYTF
size: NA; V: TRBV30; J: TRBJ1-1; D: TRBD1; CDR3: CAGIDSTGSGTEAFF
size: NA; V: TRBV5-6; J: TRBJ1-2; D: TRBD1; CDR3: CASSFGTGGSNYGYTF
size: NA; V: TRBV24-1; J: TRBJ1-2; D: TRBD1; CDR3: CATSGGDRAKPGYGYTF
size: NA; V: TRBV10-1; J: TRBJ2-7; D: NA; CDR3: CASSEWGYEQYF
size: NA; V: TRBV30; J: TRBJ2-2; D: NA; CDR3: CAWSRNTGELFF
size: NA; V: TRBV7-8; J: TRBJ1-5; D: NA; CDR3: CASSLAGGNQPQHF
size: once; V: TRBV6-5; J: TRBJ2-1; D: TRBD2; CDR3: CAVRTSGAYNEQFF
size: NA; V: TRBV9; J: TRBJ2-2; D: NA; CDR3: CASSVEGDTGELFF
size: NA; V: TRBV6-2/TRBV6-3; J: TRBJ1-5; D: NA; CDR3: CASSYPGLLKAQPQHF
size: NA; V: TRBV5-6; J: TRBJ2-3; D: NA; CDR3: CASSFGQDTQYF